The next 5 T cell receptor beta chains were all read from a single sample in a study of technical replicates of blood from a few donors. The table came from immunoSEQ multiplex PCR; TCRdb's copy has only in-frame clones and leaves some out. The data hold 95,000 or so clones, with roughly 96% observed a single time. Material: T cells isolated from PBMCs. The origin of the receptors is a human donor in good health.

The rearrangement joins TRBV30 to TRBJ2-5, with D possibly being TRBD2 (6 bases). The V end lost 3 bases, the J end lost 3 bases, and 11 bases lay between the germline ends. The CDR3 contains 13 residues. Germline V gene sequence: CDR1 GTSNPN, CDR2 SVGIG (reference sequence). CDR3 bases: TGTGCCTGGAGCGGGAGTCCAAAAGAGACCCAGTACTTC. As protein: CAWSGSPKETQYF.

The chain employs TRBV7-9 and TRBJ2-3; maybe TRBD2 (5 bases). This CDR3 has 18 amino acids. V gave up 5 bases and J gave up 2 bases, with 23 bases separating them. Germline V lookup: CDR1 SEHNR, CDR2 FQNEAQ (reference sequence). The CDR3 region is CASSRTFPPFSATDTQYF. CDR3 sequence (DNA): TGTGCCAGCAGCCGAACGTTCCCACCGTTTAGCGCCACAGATACGCAGTATTTT. Using reference TRBV7-9 and TRBJ2-3 for the parts outside the CDR3, the full variable domain is DTGVSQNPRHKITKRGQNVTFRCDPISEHNRLYWYRQTLGQGPEFLTYFQNEAQLEKSRLLSDRFSAERPKGSFSTLEIQRTEQGDSAMYLCASSRTFPPFSATDTQYFGPGTRLTVL.

The chain combines TRBV30 with TRBJ2-7; 11 nucleotides match TRBD1. After removal of 4 bases from V and 9 bases from J, the junction contained 14 bases not matched to a gene. The germline V gene encodes CDR1 GTSNPN and CDR2 SVGIG (reference sequence). The CDR3 covers 15 residues. DNA for the CDR3: TGTGCCTGGAAGGACCTTGGGGGACAGGGGGTCGGGCAGTACTTC. Translating gives CAWKDLGGQGVGQYF.

The chain couples TRBV28 to TRBJ2-1, with TRBD2 matching 9 bases. CDR1 MDHEN and CDR2 SYDVKM come from the germline V gene. This CDR3 spans 14 amino acids. J gave up 7 bases and V 4 bases, and 5 bases lay outside the gene matches. The CDR3 nucleotides read TGTGCCAGCAGTTCAGTAGCGGGGGCAAATGAGCAGTTCTTC. Translating gives CASSSVAGANEQFF.

V gene TRBV11-3 combines with J gene TRBJ1-1, with 7 nucleotides matching TRBD1. J lost 3 bases, V lost 4 bases, and 2 bases had no gene match. CDR1 is SGHNT, CDR2 YENEEA, per germline. The CDR3 covers 13 residues. CDR3 sequence reads: CASSSQGDTEAFF. DNA for the CDR3: TGTGCCAGCAGCTCCCAGGGGGACACTGAAGCTTTCTTT.